This record concerns one TCR beta chain sequence. Other nucleotide sequences from this sample produce the same CDR3. The data originate from a study of blood T cell repertoires in COVID-19. Study in general: Whether acute or convalescent, the COVID-19 samples came from the United States, Italy and Spain. T cells, B-cell-depleted T cells, or PBMCs provided the cDNA or gDNA that served as material.

During active infection, Seattle patients enrolled and were then monitored through disease. Clones were read by immunoSEQ multiplex PCR, and TCRdb kept only the in-frame ones, dropping some. In the table there are approximately 290,000 clones, approximately 89% of which are singletons. The CDR3 is made up of 11 amino acids. Germline CDR1 is MNHEY and CDR2 is SMNVEV (reference sequence). Trimming took 6 bases from V and 4 from J, leaving 6 bases between them. The sequencing sample was made of peripheral blood. The receptor's source is a woman younger than 45 with COVID-19, enrolled during active disease. The V call is TRBV27, the J call TRBJ1-1; no definite D call. The CDR3 coding sequence is TGTGCCAGCAGCCGCGGCACTGAAGCTTTCTTT. Translating gives CASSRGTEAFF.